This passage covers 19 T cell receptor beta chains from one sample sequenced in a study of T cells after yellow fever vaccination. TCRdb re-called the 5' RACE reads through MiXCR, storing one row per CDR3 protein. The table records hundreds of thousands of distinct CDR3 sequences, 20% to 25% of them present only once. This material consisted of PBMCs, taken less than 25 days after the first yellow fever vaccination. All receptors derive from a man between 18 and 35 years old who received the YFV17D yellow fever vaccine.

This clonotype was counted a few times. The genes are TRBV18 and TRBJ2-7; the D is unclear. Germline V gene lookup returns CDR1 KGHSH and CDR2 LQKENI. V was cut by 2 bases and J by 4 bases, with 9 bases left in between. This CDR3 region has 13 residues. CDR3 nucleotide sequence: TGTGCCAGCTCACCAGTCAGTGGTTACGAGCAGTACTTC. This encodes CASSPVSGYEQYF.

V usage is TRBV12-3 or TRBV12-4 and J usage is TRBJ1-2; TRBD1 matches 9 bases. V lost 6 bases and J lost 8; bases outside the gene matches: 4. CDR3 length equals 12 residues. The CDR3 DNA sequence: TGTGCCAGCAGCTGGGACAGGGCCGGCTACACCTTC. Encoded protein: CASSWDRAGYTF.

The chain recombines TRBV18 with TRBJ2-5, with 8 positions matching TRBD1. Germline V gene sequence: CDR1 KGHSH, CDR2 LQKENI. The CDR3 is 15 amino acids. J was trimmed by 5 bases and V by 3 bases; bases with no gene match: 8. CDR3 sequence reads: CASSPPGQGGETQYF. The DNA for the CDR3 is TGTGCCAGCTCACCCCCAGGACAGGGCGGTGAGACCCAGTACTTC.

V and J are TRBV4-2 and TRBJ1-4, with D unclear. This CDR3 region has 15 residues. V was trimmed by 1 base and J by 2 bases, leaving 8 bases between them. Germline lookup yields CDR1 LGHNA and CDR2 YNFKEQ. The DNA for the CDR3 is TGTGCCAGCAGCCAAGCGGCGGAGACTAATGAAAAACTGTTTTTT. It codes for CASSQAAETNEKLFF.

This clonotype was seen more than once but under ten times. This chain uses TRBV5-1 with TRBJ2-3; D is tentatively TRBD1 or TRBD2 (6 bases each). The CDR3 covers 15 residues. Trimming took off 4 bases at V and 3 bases at J, with 15 bases between the two ends. The germline gives CDR1 SGHRS, CDR2 YFSETQ. Here the CDR3 reads CASSPIGGFTDTQYF. The DNA for the CDR3 is TGCGCCAGCAGCCCCATCGGGGGCTTTACAGATACGCAGTATTTT.

The J gene is TRBJ2-6, the V gene TRBV7-2; D may be TRBD2 (6 bases). This CDR3 has 14 residues. The germline CDR1 and CDR2 sequences are SGHTA and FQGNSA. V dropped 3 bases and J dropped 3 bases, with 6 bases sitting between them. The CDR3 nucleotides are TGTGCCAGCAGCTTCGGGGGTGGGGCCAACGTCCTGACTTTC. Protein product: CASSFGGGANVLTF.

The gene calls are TRBV7-3 and TRBJ2-1; D is undetermined. Germline-derived CDR1 and CDR2 are SGHTA and FQGTGA. V lost 7 bases and J lost 4, with 8 bases in between. The CDR3 spans 12 residues. The CDR3 protein is CASTTIYNEQFF. The CDR3 DNA follows: TGTGCCAGCACCACCATTTACAATGAGCAGTTCTTC.

In its sample, this clonotype was seen a few times. The V and J genes are TRBV4-1 and TRBJ1-5, with D unresolved. CDR3 length: 16 residues. The V gene's germline CDR1 is MGHRA and CDR2 YSYEKL. Trimming left V 1 base short and J 2 bases short, with 12 bases between. The CDR3 sequence is CASSQGRIGRNQPQHF. CDR3 nucleotide sequence: TGCGCCAGCAGCCAAGGAAGAATAGGGCGCAATCAGCCCCAGCATTTT.

This clonotype was seen at least ten times. The V call is TRBV28, the J call TRBJ2-2; 8 nucleotides align to TRBD1. CDR1 is MDHEN and CDR2 is SYDVKM in the germline V gene. The length of the CDR3 is 15 residues. Trimming removed 6 bases from V and 3 bases from J; junction bases left unmatched: 6. The CDR3 here is CASRLTGGYTGELFF. The CDR3 nucleotides read TGTGCCAGCAGGCTTACAGGGGGATACACCGGGGAGCTGTTTTTT.

This clonotype was counted a few times. This chain connects TRBV7-9 to TRBJ2-7; D is possibly TRBD1 (5 bases). Trimming removed 3 bases at V and 2 bases at J, with 8 bases between. Germline CDR1 and CDR2: SEHNR and FQNEAQ (reference sequence). CDR3 length equals 13 residues. CDR3 coding DNA: TGTGCCAGCAGCTTTCAAGGGGCCTACGAGCAGTACTTC. It is translated as CASSFQGAYEQYF.

This clonotype was seen once. The rearrangement joins TRBV7-9 to TRBJ2-1; D gene ambiguous. CDR1 SEHNR and CDR2 FQNEAQ come from the germline V gene (reference sequence). This CDR3 spans 15 amino acids. Trimming shortened V by 5 bases and J by 4 bases, and 15 bases separated the two germline ends. The CDR3 DNA follows: TGTGCCAGCAGCCCCCCTGGCGGCCAGTACAATGAGCAGTTCTTC. This sequence encodes CASSPPGGQYNEQFF.

This clonotype was observed a handful of times. The chain links TRBV6-2 or TRBV6-3 to TRBJ1-1; D is undetermined. There are 12 residues in the CDR3. Germline-derived CDR1 and CDR2 are MNHEY and SVGEGT. V was trimmed by 4 bases and J by 3 bases, leaving 6 bases between them. The CDR3: CASSFIDTEAFF. The DNA for the CDR3 is TGTGCCAGCAGTTTCATCGACACTGAAGCTTTCTTT.

The chain employs TRBV4-2 and TRBJ1-6; D gene ambiguous. The ends were cut back, 0 bases at V and 5 bases at J, with 11 bases in the middle. Germline V CDR1 and CDR2: LGHNA, YNFKEQ. The length of the CDR3 is 16 residues. CDR3 residues: CASSQDIRGDNSPLHF. The DNA for the CDR3 is TGTGCCAGCAGCCAAGATATCCGGGGTGATAATTCACCCCTCCACTTT.

This clonotype came up a few times. The chain combines TRBV29-1 with TRBJ2-1; 8 nucleotides align to TRBD1. V dropped 3 bases and J dropped 2; count of bases not matched to a gene: 9. This CDR3 is built from 16 residues. CDR1 and CDR2 from the germline V gene are SQVTM and ANQGSEA. This CDR3 is CSVDGTSTGAYNEQFF. CDR3 DNA sequence: TGCAGCGTTGACGGAACCTCGACAGGGGCCTACAATGAGCAGTTCTTC.

This chain uses TRBV12-3 or TRBV12-4 with TRBJ1-1; TRBD1 agrees at 7 bases. With 7 bases clipped from V and 1 base from J, the junction kept 3 bases outside the gene matches. The CDR3 is made up of 13 amino acids. The CDR3 DNA is TGTGCCAGCATCTGGACAGGGAACACTGAAGCTTTCTTT. Translation: CASIWTGNTEAFF.

This chain uses TRBV5-4 with TRBJ2-3; D is tentatively TRBD1 or TRBD2 (5 bases each). The germline V gene encodes CDR1 SGHNT and CDR2 YYREEE (reference sequence). V lost 0 bases, J lost 3 bases, and 8 bases lay in between. This CDR3 contains 14 residues. The DNA of the CDR3 is TGTGCCAGCAGCTTGGTGGGGGAAACAGATACGCAGTATTTT. Amino acid sequence: CASSLVGETDTQYF.

In this sample, this clonotype turned up once. The chain links TRBV24-1 to TRBJ2-2; 7 nucleotides match TRBD1. Germline CDR1 KGHDR, CDR2 SFDVKD. With 7 bases clipped from V and 6 bases from J, the junction kept 4 bases outside the gene matches. This CDR3 contains 13 residues. The CDR3: CATRGTGAGELFF. The DNA for the CDR3 is TGTGCCACCAGAGGTACAGGGGCCGGGGAGCTGTTTTTT.

There are a few counts of this clonotype. J is TRBJ2-3 and V is TRBV12-3 or TRBV12-4; TRBD2 matches at 11 bases. The CDR3 runs to 15 residues. The V and J ends lost 5 bases and 6 bases, in that order; junction bases with no gene match: 7. The CDR3 protein is CASSDLAGGLDTQYF. The CDR3 DNA reads as TGTGCCAGCAGTGATTTAGCGGGGGGGCTCGATACGCAGTATTTT.

There are a few counts of this clonotype. Its ends do not fully match the called genes, so a read error is possible. V and J are TRBV6-6 and TRBJ2-2; D is tentatively TRBD1 or TRBD2 (5 bases each). The CDR3 consists of 10 residues. The V gene's germline CDR1 is MNHNY and CDR2 SVGAGI (reference sequence). The CDR3 region is CASAEWDLFF. CDR3 DNA sequence: TGTGCCAGCGCTGAGTGGGACCTGTTTTTT.